This TCR beta chain emerged from a study of blood T cell repertoires in COVID-19. Study in general: Samples of COVID-19 (acute and convalescent) were obtained from the United States, Italy and Spain. Sources were T cells, B-cell-depleted T cells, or PBMCs; the material itself was cDNA or gDNA.

In the source study's methods: Estimates of nucleated cell counts were drawn from the amplification of reference gene primers. Profiling relied on immunoSEQ multiplex PCR, and the TCRdb table lists in-frame clones only, not all of them. V and J calls and clone size are as listed in that table; D and trimming were resolved from the DNA. The sample lists some 130,000 clones, just under 85% occurring once. The TCR originated in a human donor in a cohort sampled during active COVID-19. The sequencing input was peripheral blood.

The CDR3 sequence: CASSVTWGRSSYNEQFF. CDR3 in DNA: TGTGCCAGCAGCGTGACCTGGGGCAGGAGCTCCTACAATGAGCAGTTCTTC. The rearrangement uses TRBV7-6 and TRBJ2-1; weak D call: TRBD1 (5 bases). V was clipped by 5 bases and J by 0 bases, with 17 bases between them. This CDR3 has 17 amino acids. Germline CDR1 reads SGHVS; CDR2 reads FNYEAQ. The full variable domain, its missing parts supplied by reference TRBV7-6 and TRBJ2-1, is GAGVSQSPRYKVTKRGQDVALRCDPISGHVSLYWYRQALGQGPEFLTYFNYEAQQDKSGLPNDRFSAERPEGSISTLTIQRTEQRDSAMYRCASSVTWGRSSYNEQFFGPGTRLTVL.